The present entry profiles one TCR beta chain with its context. This clonotype has a handful of counts. There is no known antigen for this receptor. The sample holds no much larger clone one base away, and base qualities are not on file. These data originate in a study of T cells after yellow fever vaccination (dated by TCRdb to between 2019 and 2020). In the study overall: The SMART-Seq v4 Ultra Low Input RNA kit was used to prepare libraries from fractions with low cell numbers. To follow T-cell clones before and after both primary and booster YFV17D yellow fever vaccination, bulk TCR alpha and beta repertoires underwent longitudinal sequencing. The cohort comprised two healthy male donors, one aged 18 to 29 and one aged 30 to 40 years. Blood was collected at multiple timepoints before and after primary and secondary immunization, and bulk PBMC replicates and cell subsets were isolated.

The sample's treatment or condition label, decoded: live attenuated yellow fever vaccine strain. At each blood-draw timepoint, two biological replicates of bulk PBMCs were obtained. A standard Ficoll-Paque protocol was used to isolate PBMCs from peripheral blood. RNA was extracted with TriZol from bulk PBMCs, CD4 and CD8 fractions, and dextramer-positive and dextramer-negative fractions. Reading from cysteine to phenylalanine, the CDR3 counts 12 amino acids. Kept here is only the CDR3 DNA, which spans 36 bases and is read in frame from base 1. Reading the germline V gene gives CDR1 MNHEY and CDR2 SVGAGI. Study-level results and caveats: After the booster, most of the clones that had expanded following primary vaccination were detected again (almost 98% of CD4 and roughly 88% of CD8), which suggests that memory was broadly maintained. The study included only a couple of donors, which limits how far the findings can be generalized. A small fraction of clonotypes showed up in both the CD4 and CD8 compartments, probably as a result of convergent recombination. The secondary T-cell response was found to be weaker but faster than the primary response, with a peak reached on day 5 rather than on day 15. Because abundant contaminating clonotypes from the bulk population could be contained in FACS-sorted repertoires, computational filtering was required.

TCR cDNA was made using 5'RACE template switching, a step that added a universal primer site and unique molecular identifiers. cDNA synthesis was primed from both the TCR alpha and TCR beta constant segments. Libraries were amplified in two PCR steps, with sample barcodes and sequencing adapters added in the second step. Sequencing of libraries was done on Illumina HiSeq 2500 (2x100 bp) or NovaSeq (2x150 bp). Per the original workflow: MIGEC was used to demultiplex reads and collapse the reads into UMI consensus sequences, and MiXCR was used for V(D)J alignment. Clonotypes responding to the vaccine were identified with edgeR on replicate PBMC samples, with the criteria of FDR below 0.01 and a log2 fold change above 5 up to day 15. Each bulk clonotype was labeled CD4 or CD8 based on which sequenced repertoire, CD4 or CD8, contained the clonotype at higher abundance. TCRdb itself trimmed the public reads at Q25 with fastp, ran MiXCR and retained productive beta chains. Here each entry gathers all rows of one CDR3 protein and keeps the most common genes and DNA. It is TCRdb's table, rather than the study itself, that gives the V and J calls and clone size. A total of approximately 550,000 distinct CDR3 sequences appear in this sample, 13% of them only once. The top ten constitute roughly 13% of the sample.

The TCR sequence derives from a man younger than 40 who received the YFV17D yellow fever vaccine. Sequencing used PBMCs, obtained on the day of the yellow fever booster vaccination. The rearranged segments are TRBV6-5 and TRBJ2-5, with 10 bases matching TRBD1. The CDR3 region reads CAVGTGVETQYF. The DNA sequence reads TGTGCGGTCGGGACAGGGGTAGAGACCCAGTACTTC.